These T cell receptor beta chains were read from a single sample in a study of blood T cell repertoires in COVID-19. Only in-frame clones appear in the TCRdb table, and some are missing; sequencing was by immunoSEQ multiplex PCR. The sample contains under 250,000 clones, around 82% of which appear only once. Material for sequencing was peripheral blood. The receptors originated from a man aged 45-65 years with active or convalescent COVID-19. Both conserved end residues are part of each CDR3. D genes are given only for firm matches. Clone sizes are given selectively: once, few, many, or a class where the clone is expanded.

TRBD2	TRBV7-3	NA	TRBJ2-3	CASSPTSGGADTQYF	TGTGCCAGCAGCCCAACTAGCGGGGGGGCAGATACGCAGTATTTT
NA	TRBV12-3/TRBV12-4	NA	TRBJ1-1	CASSLVATGEAFF	TGTGCCAGCAGTTTAGTGGCGACAGGTGAGGCTTTCTTT
NA	TRBV19	NA	TRBJ1-1	CASTTQGNTEAFF	TGTGCCAGTACCACACAGGGGAACACTGAAGCTTTCTTT
NA	TRBV7-3	NA	TRBJ2-2	CASSSRGANTGELFF	TGTGCCAGCAGCTCTCGGGGAGCGAACACCGGGGAGCTGTTTTTT
NA	TRBV28	few	TRBJ1-1	CASSLGANWQEKTLNTEAFF	TGTGCCAGCAGTTTAGGGGCGAATTGGCAGGAAAAAACCCTGAACACTGAAGCTTTCTTT
TRBD1	TRBV18	NA	TRBJ2-7	CASSQPGTGASYEQYF	TGTGCCAGCTCACAGCCCGGGACAGGGGCCTCCTACGAGCAGTACTTC
NA	TRBV5-1	NA	TRBJ1-1	CASSSLGGNTEAFF	TGCGCCAGCAGCTCACTCGGGGGTAACACTGAAGCTTTCTTT
NA	TRBV12-5	NA	TRBJ2-1	CASGPGGTYNEQFF	TGTGCTAGTGGGCCAGGGGGGACGTACAATGAGCAGTTCTTC
NA	TRBV28	NA	TRBJ1-3	CASSFWPLDTAGNTIYF	TGTGCCAGCAGTTTTTGGCCCCTGGACACCGCTGGAAACACCATATATTTT
NA	TRBV4-2	NA	TRBJ2-2	CASSQDERGLFTGELFF	TGTGCCAGCAGCCAAGACGAGCGAGGACTTTTCACCGGGGAGCTGTTTTTT
NA	TRBV4-2	NA	TRBJ2-1	CASSHETRTVSYNEQFF	TGTGCCAGCAGCCACGAAACTAGGACAGTCTCCTACAATGAGCAGTTCTTC
NA	TRBV23-1	NA	TRBJ2-7	CASSPSRRDNSYEQYF	TGCGCCAGCAGTCCGAGCCGCCGGGACAATTCCTACGAGCAGTACTTC
TRBD1	TRBV6-5	once	TRBJ1-5	CASSYSGQPNQPQHF	TGTGCCAGCAGTTACTCGGGACAGCCGAATCAGCCCCAGCATTTT
TRBD1	TRBV18	NA	TRBJ1-1	CASSPLQQGMYTEAFF	TGTGCCAGCTCACCTCTGCAACAGGGGATGTACACTGAAGCTTTCTTT
NA	TRBV28	NA	TRBJ1-2	CASRTGGYGYTF	TGTGCCAGCAGGACCGGGGGCTATGGCTACACCTTC
TRBD2	TRBV25-1	NA	TRBJ2-1	CASRAVLAGGSYNEQFF	TGTGCCAGCCGTGCGGTCCTGGCGGGGGGCTCCTACAATGAGCAGTTCTTC
TRBD1	TRBV28	NA	TRBJ1-2	CASSLRTGYGYTF	TGTGCCAGCAGTCTCCGGACAGGGTACGGCTACACCTTC
TRBD1	TRBV19	NA	TRBJ2-7	CASRGQGAANSYEQYF	TGTGCCAGTAGGGGGCAGGGGGCGGCGAACTCCTACGAGCAGTACTTC
NA	TRBV28	NA	TRBJ2-5	CASSQLGQHEETQYF	TGTGCCAGCAGCCAGCTGGGGCAGCACGAAGAGACCCAGTACTTC
NA	TRBV18	once	TRBJ1-1	CASSPQLDRNTEAFF	TGTGCCAGCTCACCTCAACTCGACAGGAACACTGAAGCTTTCTTT
TRBD1	TRBV27	once	TRBJ1-2	CASSFSRDRGYTF	TGTGCCAGCAGTTTCTCAAGGGACAGAGGCTACACCTTC
NA	TRBV15	NA	TRBJ1-4	CATSNRENEKLFF	TGTGCCACCAGCAACCGGGAAAATGAAAAACTGTTTTTT
TRBD1	TRBV4-1	NA	TRBJ1-1	CASSQSWDRVGAFF	TGCGCCAGCAGCCAATCGTGGGACAGGGTGGGAGCTTTCTTT
NA	TRBV19	few	TRBJ1-2	CASSMQAGVGGYTF	TGTGCCAGTAGTATGCAGGCAGGGGTTGGCGGCTACACCTTC